This TCR beta chain was recorded in a study of shared clonotypes between healthy human individuals (dated by TCRdb to the early 2020s). About the full investigation: A few men and two women, aged 18 to 49 years, made up the cohort. Per donor, three plates each were used for CD4 naive and CD4 memory, two for CD8 naive, and one for CD8 memory. To estimate repertoire size and how much clonotypes are shared between individuals, the study performed deep sequencing of blood TCR repertoires from roughly five healthy adults. To increase sequencing depth and limit assay-specific biases, TCR repertoire library preparation and sequencing were carried out by different laboratories using diverse techniques. Leukapheresis yielded between about 0.94 and 8.9 billion PBMCs per donor.

Using the deep immunoSEQ assay, multiplex PCR amplified TCR CDR3 regions from genomic DNA. Extracted genomic DNA from each cell subset was spread evenly across all wells of several immunoSEQ 96-well plates, with each plate serving as a replicate. For sorted subsets, roughly 200 ng of genomic DNA, equivalent to tens of thousands of T cell genomes, went into each replicate PCR. Purified libraries were measured with a Qubit 3.0 fluorometer, size-checked on a Bioanalyzer 2100, and measured again with the KAPA Library Quantification kit. Every immunoSEQ 96-well plate was sequenced on a dedicated single-read 150-cycle Illumina NextSeq 550 flow cell. The original pipeline was this. Because the immunoSEQ output included only junctional sequences and no quality scores, the filtering could not be the same as the filtering used for full-length reads. To assign V/J genes and CDR3, sequences were annotated against IMGT germline references using PyIR, a Python wrapper for IgBLAST v1.9. Any read was removed if the V/J assignment was weak (E-value above 1e-6), the CDR3 was missing, or the read contained stop codons, out-of-frame junctions, or ambiguous translated residues. V3J clonotypes were defined as sequences sharing an identical inferred V gene, J gene, and CDR3 amino acid sequence. The percentage overlap between two repertoires was calculated by dividing the number of shared unique clonotypes by the size of the smaller repertoire. RTK rarefaction, the Chao1 estimator, and Recon v2.1 estimates of unobserved clonotypes were used to assess repertoire richness. Generation probabilities were computed with OLGA for all TCRbeta clonotypes obtained by the gDNA method from several donors. In TCRdb, the immuneACCESS table is reduced to in-frame sequences with V and J assigned. These tables do not hold every clone; where another copy was compared, an unresolved V gene accounts for under half, and the others remain unexplained. D and trimming come from the DNA, and the V and J calls and clone size come from that table. Counted in this sample were approximately 500,000 clones; 96% of them appeared once. 0.05% to 0.07% of the sample is held by the ten biggest clonotypes.

General findings and caveats noted by the study authors: Incomplete sequencing was indicated by rarefaction of sorted-subset datasets, despite the large sequencing depth. When four donors were compared, the shared fraction of clonotypes was about 5% for naive CD4, roughly 3.3% for naive CD8, 2.3% for memory CD4, and less than 0.45% for memory CD8. Higher generation probabilities were observed for clonotypes shared by all four sorted-subset donors than for non-shared clonotypes. The genetic and exposure-history diversity represented was limited by the small number of donors. Estimated clonotype richness was generally larger for naive than for memory subsets. Pairwise subsampling led to the expectation that sequencing depth would affect the degree of clonotype sharing among donors. Sampling was restricted to blood, and TCR repertoires in tissue are likely to differ from TCR repertoires in blood.

The donors were healthy, HIV-negative adults with no recently reported acute infections or vaccinations. Every donor was a Caucasian adult living in Nashville, Tennessee, USA. Magnetic negative selection was used to enrich CD4+ T cells, after which naive cells were positively selected on CD45RA and the negative fraction became the memory subset. Blood was collected by leukapheresis, and PBMCs were isolated by Ficoll-Histopaque density gradient centrifugation and then cryopreserved in liquid nitrogen vapor phase. Analytical flow cytometry was used to check the purity and quantity of every magnetically sorted T cell population. Genomic DNA was isolated from each sorted fraction and quantified by UV absorbance on a Nanodrop 2000c. Turning to this clone: Its antigen is currently not known. No base quality values were provided; no much bigger clone lies one nucleotide off.

V and J are trimmed by 6 bases and 2 bases, and the gene matches miss 5 bases of the junction. Per the germline V gene (reference sequence), MNHEY is the CDR1 and SMNVEV is the CDR2. Measured from the cysteine to the phenylalanine, the CDR3 is 14 residues long. Of all the DNA, just the CDR3 is kept, 42 bases in frame from base 1. The specimen was naive CD4+ T cells sorted from blood. The sample's cell subset or site, from its label and the paper: CD45RA+ positively selected. The sequence joins TRBV27 to TRBJ2-3, with 7 central nucleotides matching TRBD2. The receptor was isolated from a woman in her twenties or thirties in good health. The nucleotide sequence reads as follows: TGTGCCAGCAGCGTTAGCGGGCTCACAGATACGCAGTATTTT. This is translated as CASSVSGLTDTQYF.